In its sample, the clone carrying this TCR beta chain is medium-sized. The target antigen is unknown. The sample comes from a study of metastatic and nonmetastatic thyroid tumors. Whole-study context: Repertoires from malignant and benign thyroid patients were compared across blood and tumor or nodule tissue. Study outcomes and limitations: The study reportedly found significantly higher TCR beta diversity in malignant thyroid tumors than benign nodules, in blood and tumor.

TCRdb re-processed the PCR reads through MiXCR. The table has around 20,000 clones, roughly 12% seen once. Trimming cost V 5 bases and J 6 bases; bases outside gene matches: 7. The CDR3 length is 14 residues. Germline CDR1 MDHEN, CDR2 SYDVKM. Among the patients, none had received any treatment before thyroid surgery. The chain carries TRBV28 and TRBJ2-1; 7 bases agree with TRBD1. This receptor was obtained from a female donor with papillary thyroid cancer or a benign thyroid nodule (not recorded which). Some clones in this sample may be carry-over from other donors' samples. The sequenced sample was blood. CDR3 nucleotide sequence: TGTGCCAGCAGTCCCCAACAGGGGTTCAATGAGCAGTTCTTC. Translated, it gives CASSPQQGFNEQFF.